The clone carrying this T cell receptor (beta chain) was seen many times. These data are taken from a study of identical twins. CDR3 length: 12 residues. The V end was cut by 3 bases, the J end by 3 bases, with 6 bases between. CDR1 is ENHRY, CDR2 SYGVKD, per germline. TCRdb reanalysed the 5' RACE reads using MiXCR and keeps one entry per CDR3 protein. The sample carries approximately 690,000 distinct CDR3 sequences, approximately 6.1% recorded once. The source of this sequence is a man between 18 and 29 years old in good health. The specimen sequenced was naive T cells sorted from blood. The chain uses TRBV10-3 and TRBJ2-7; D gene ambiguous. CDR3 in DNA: TGTGCCATCAGTGACATGTTCTACGAGCAGTACTTC. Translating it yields CAISDMFYEQYF.